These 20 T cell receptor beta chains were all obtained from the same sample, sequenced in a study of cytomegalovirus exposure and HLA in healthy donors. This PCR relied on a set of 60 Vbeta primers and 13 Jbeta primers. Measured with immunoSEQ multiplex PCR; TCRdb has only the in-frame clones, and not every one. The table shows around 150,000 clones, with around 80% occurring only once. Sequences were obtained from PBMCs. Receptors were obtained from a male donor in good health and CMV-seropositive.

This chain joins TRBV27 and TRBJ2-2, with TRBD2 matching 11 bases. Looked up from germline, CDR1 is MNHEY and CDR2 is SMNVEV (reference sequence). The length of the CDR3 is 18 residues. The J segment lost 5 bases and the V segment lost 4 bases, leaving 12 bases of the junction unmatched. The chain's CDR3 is CASSSTQLAGVGTGELFF. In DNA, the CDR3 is TGTGCCAGCAGTTCAACCCAACTAGCGGGAGTAGGGACCGGGGAGCTGTTTTTT.

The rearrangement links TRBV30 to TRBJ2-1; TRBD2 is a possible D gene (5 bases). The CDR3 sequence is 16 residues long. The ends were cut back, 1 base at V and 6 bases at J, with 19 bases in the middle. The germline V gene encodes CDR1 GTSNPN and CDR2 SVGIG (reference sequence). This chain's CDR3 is CAWSGAPGFRRNEQFF. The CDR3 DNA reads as TGTGCCTGGAGTGGGGCTCCGGGATTTCGGCGCAATGAGCAGTTCTTC.

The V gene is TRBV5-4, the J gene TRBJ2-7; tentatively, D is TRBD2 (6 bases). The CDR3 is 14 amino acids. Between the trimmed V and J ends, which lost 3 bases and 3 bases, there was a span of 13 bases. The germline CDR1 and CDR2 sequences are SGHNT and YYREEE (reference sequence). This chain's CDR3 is CASSSPGLSYEQYF. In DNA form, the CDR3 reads TGTGCCAGCAGCTCCCCGGGACTCAGCTACGAGCAGTACTTC.

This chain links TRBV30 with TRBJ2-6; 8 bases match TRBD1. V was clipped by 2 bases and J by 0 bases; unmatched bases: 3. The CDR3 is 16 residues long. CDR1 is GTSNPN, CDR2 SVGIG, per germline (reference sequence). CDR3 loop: CAWSTQGASGANVLTF. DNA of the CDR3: TGTGCCTGGAGTACTCAGGGGGCCTCTGGGGCCAACGTCCTGACTTTC. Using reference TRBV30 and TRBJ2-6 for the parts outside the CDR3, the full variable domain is SQTIHQWPATLVQPVGSPLSLECTVEGTSNPNLYWYRQAAGRGLQLLFYSVGIGQISSEVPQNLSASRPQDRQFILSSKKLLLSDSGFYLCAWSTQGASGANVLTFGAGSRLTVL.

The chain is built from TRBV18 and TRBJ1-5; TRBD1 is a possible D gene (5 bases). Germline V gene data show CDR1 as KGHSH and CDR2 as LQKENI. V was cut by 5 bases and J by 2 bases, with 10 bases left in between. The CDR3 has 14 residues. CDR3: CASSGGGGNQPQHF. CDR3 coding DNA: TGTGCCAGCTCAGGGGGAGGGGGCAATCAGCCCCAGCATTTT.

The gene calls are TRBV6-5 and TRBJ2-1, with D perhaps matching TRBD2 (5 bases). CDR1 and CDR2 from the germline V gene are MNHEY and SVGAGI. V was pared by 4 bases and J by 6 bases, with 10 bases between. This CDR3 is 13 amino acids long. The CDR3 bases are TGTGCCAGCAGTTTAGGACTTCTCAATGAGCAGTTCTTC. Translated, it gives CASSLGLLNEQFF.

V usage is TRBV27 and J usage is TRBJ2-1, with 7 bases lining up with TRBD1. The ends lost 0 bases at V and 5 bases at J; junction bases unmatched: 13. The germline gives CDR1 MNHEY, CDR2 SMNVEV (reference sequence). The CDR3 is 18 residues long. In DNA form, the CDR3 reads TGTGCCAGCAGTTTATCGATGGGGGACAGCGCTATGAACAATGAGCAGTTCTTC. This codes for CASSLSMGDSAMNNEQFF.

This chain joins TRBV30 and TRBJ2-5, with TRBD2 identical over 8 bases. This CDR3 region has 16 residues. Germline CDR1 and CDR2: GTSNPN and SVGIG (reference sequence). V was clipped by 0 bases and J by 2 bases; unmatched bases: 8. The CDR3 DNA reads TGTGCCTGGAGTGTACTCTCCGGGACTAGACAAGAGACCCAGTACTTC. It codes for CAWSVLSGTRQETQYF.

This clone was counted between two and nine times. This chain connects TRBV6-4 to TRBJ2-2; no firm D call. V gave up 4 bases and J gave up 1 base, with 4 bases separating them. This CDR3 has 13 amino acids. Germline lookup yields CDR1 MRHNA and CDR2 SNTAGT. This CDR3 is CASSGQNTGELFF. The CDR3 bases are TGTGCCAGCAGTGGGCAGAACACCGGGGAGCTGTTTTTT.

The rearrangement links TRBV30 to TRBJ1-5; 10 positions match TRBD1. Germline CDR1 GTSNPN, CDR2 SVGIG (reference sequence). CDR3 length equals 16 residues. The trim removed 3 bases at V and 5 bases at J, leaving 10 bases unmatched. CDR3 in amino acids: CAWSSYTGTGDQPQHF. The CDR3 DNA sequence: TGTGCCTGGAGCTCCTACACCGGGACAGGGGATCAGCCCCAGCATTTT. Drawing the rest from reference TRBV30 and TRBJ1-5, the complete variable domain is SQTIHQWPATLVQPVGSPLSLECTVEGTSNPNLYWYRQAAGRGLQLLFYSVGIGQISSEVPQNLSASRPQDRQFILSSKKLLLSDSGFYLCAWSSYTGTGDQPQHFGDGTRLSIL.

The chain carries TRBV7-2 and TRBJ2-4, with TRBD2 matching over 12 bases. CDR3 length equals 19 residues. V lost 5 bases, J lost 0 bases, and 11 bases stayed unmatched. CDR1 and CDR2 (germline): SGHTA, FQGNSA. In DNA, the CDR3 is TGTGCCAGCAGCCGCCCACTAGCGGGAGGCCTATTAGCCAAAAACATTCAGTACTTC. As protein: CASSRPLAGGLLAKNIQYF.

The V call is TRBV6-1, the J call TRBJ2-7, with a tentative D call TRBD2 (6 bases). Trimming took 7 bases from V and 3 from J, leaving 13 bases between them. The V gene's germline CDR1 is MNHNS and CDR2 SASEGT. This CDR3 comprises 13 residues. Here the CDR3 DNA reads TGTGCCAGCACCTTGACGGGAGACTACGAGCAGTACTTC. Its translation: CASTLTGDYEQYF.

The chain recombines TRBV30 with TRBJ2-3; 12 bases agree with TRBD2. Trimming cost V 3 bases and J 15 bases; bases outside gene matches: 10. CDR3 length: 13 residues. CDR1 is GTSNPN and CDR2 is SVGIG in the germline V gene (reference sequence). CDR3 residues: CAWSPAPSGREYF. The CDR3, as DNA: TGTGCCTGGAGCCCTGCTCCTAGCGGGAGGGAATATTTT.

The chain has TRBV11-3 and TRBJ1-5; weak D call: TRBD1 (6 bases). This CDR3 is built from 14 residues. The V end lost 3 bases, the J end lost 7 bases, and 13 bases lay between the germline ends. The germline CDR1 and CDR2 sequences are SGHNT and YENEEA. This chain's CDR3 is CASSFATGPQPQHF. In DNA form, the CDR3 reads TGTGCCAGCAGCTTCGCGACAGGACCCCAGCCCCAGCATTTT.

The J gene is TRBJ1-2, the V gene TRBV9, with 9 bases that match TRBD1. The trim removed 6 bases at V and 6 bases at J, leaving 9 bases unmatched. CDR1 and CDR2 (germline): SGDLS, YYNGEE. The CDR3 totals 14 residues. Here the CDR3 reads CASTRRGTGNGYTF. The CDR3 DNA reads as TGTGCCAGCACCCGTCGTGGGACAGGGAATGGCTACACCTTC.

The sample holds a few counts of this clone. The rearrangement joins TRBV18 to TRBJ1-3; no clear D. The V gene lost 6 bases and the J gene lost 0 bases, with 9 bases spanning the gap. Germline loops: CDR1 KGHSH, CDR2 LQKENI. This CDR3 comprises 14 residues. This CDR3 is CASSPDISGNTIYF. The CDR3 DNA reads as TGTGCCAGCTCTCCCGACATCTCTGGAAACACCATATATTTT. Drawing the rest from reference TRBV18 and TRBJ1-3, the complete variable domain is NAGVMQNPRHLVRRRGQEARLRCSPMKGHSHVYWYRQLPEEGLKFMVYLQKENIIDESGMPKERFSAEFPKEGPSILRIQQVVRGDSAAYFCASSPDISGNTIYFGEGSWLTVV.

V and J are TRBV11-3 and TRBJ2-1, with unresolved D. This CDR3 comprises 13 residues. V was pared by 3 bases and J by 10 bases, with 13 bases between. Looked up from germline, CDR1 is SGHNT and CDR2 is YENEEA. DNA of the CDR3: TGTGCCAGCAGCTTCGAGACCCTCGGGGAGCAGTTCTTC. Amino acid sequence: CASSFETLGEQFF.

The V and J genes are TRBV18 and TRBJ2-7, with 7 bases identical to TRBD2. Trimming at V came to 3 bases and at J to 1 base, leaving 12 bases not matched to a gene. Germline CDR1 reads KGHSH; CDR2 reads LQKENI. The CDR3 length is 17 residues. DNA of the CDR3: TGTGCCAGCTCACCGGTCCGGCGGCGGGAGAGTTCCTACGAGCAGTACTTC. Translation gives CASSPVRRRESSYEQYF.

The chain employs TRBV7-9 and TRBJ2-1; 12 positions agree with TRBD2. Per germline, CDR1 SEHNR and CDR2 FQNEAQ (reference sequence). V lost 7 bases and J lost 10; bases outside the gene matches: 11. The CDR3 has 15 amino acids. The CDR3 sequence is CASTPGLAGAREQFF. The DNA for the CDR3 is TGTGCCAGCACGCCGGGACTAGCGGGCGCACGGGAGCAGTTCTTC.

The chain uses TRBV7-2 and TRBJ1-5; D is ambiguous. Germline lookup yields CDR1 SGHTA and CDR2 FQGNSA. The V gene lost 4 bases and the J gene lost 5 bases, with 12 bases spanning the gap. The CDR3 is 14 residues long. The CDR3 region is CASSYTEGHQPQHF. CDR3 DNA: TGTGCCAGCAGCTATACAGAGGGCCATCAGCCCCAGCATTTT.